What follows are 10 T cell receptor beta chains derived from one specimen sequenced in a study of early T cells in non-severe SARS-CoV-2 infection. MiXCR, run by TCRdb on the 5' RACE reads, gives a single entry per CDR3 protein. The data contain roughly 93,000 distinct CDR3 sequences, roughly 14% of them seen just once; the ten biggest clones take up 0.45% to 0.75%. The sequencing input was whole blood. Every receptor here comes from an adult who was a healthcare worker with PCR-confirmed SARS-CoV-2 infection or an uninfected control (not recorded which).

This clonotype was seen ten or more times. The gene calls are TRBV6-2 or TRBV6-3 and TRBJ2-7; D possibly uses TRBD1 or TRBD2 (5 bases each). This CDR3 is built from 14 residues. Per the germline V gene, CDR1 is MNHEY and CDR2 is SVGEGT. Trimming took 7 bases from V and 2 from J, leaving 15 bases between them. The CDR3 DNA sequence: TGTGCCAGCAACAGAGGGACCTCCGCCTACGAGCAGTACGTC. Translation gives CASNRGTSAYEQYV.

This clonotype was counted between two and nine times. The rearrangement links TRBV7-9 to TRBJ2-7; D possibly matches TRBD1 or TRBD2 (5 bases each). Deletions cut 11 bases from V and 0 bases from J, with 23 bases between. The CDR3 spans 16 residues. CDR1 SEHNR and CDR2 FQNEAQ come from the germline V gene (reference sequence). CDR3 nucleotide sequence: TGTGCCCGAACGTGGAACGGGGCAGCTTTCTCCTACGAGCAGTACGTC. Its translation: CARTWNGAAFSYEQYV.

This clonotype was picked up a small number of times. The chain has TRBV20-1 and TRBJ2-5, with 8 bases aligning to TRBD1. Germline CDR1 and CDR2: DFQATT and SNEGSKA (reference sequence). The CDR3 sequence is 16 residues long. V dropped 1 base and J dropped 3; count of bases not matched to a gene: 10. CDR3 sequence: CSARGPGQVTKETQYF. The CDR3 coding sequence is TGCAGTGCTAGAGGACCGGGACAGGTAACGAAAGAGACCCAGTACTTC.

The genes are TRBV12-3 or TRBV12-4 and TRBJ2-2; 7 nucleotides line up with TRBD1. This CDR3 region has 17 residues. V lost 6 bases, J lost 5 bases, and 15 bases stayed unmatched. The CDR3 here is CASSPGTVPEGTGELFF. CDR3 in DNA: TGTGCCAGCAGCCCAGGGACAGTCCCCGAGGGGACCGGGGAGCTGTTTTTT.

This clonotype was observed a few times. The rearrangement joins TRBV2 to TRBJ1-5, with TRBD1 identical over 8 bases. J was trimmed by 7 bases and V by 4 bases; bases with no gene match: 9. The CDR3 totals 15 residues. Germline V gives CDR1 SNHLY, CDR2 FYNNEI. CDR3 sequence (DNA): TGTGCCAGCAGTGCGTCCAGGGGGCAAGGGCAGCCCCAGCATTTT. Protein sequence: CASSASRGQGQPQHF.

In its sample, this clonotype was seen many times. V gene TRBV7-9 combines with J gene TRBJ2-5, with 10 bases that match TRBD2. The CDR3 runs to 15 residues. Germline CDR1 and CDR2: SEHNR and FQNEAQ (reference sequence). The trim removed 11 bases at V and 5 bases at J, leaving 14 bases unmatched. The CDR3 spells CAVGTGTSASETQYF. CDR3 nucleotides: TGTGCCGTTGGAACCGGGACTAGCGCCAGCGAGACCCAGTACTTC.

This clonotype was counted between two and nine times. This sequence joins TRBV27 and TRBJ1-5; D remains unclear. Looked up from germline, CDR1 is MNHEY and CDR2 is SMNVEV (reference sequence). The CDR3 contains 13 residues. V lost 4 bases and J 5 bases, leaving 9 bases between the germline ends. The CDR3 DNA follows: TGTGCCAGCAGTTCCCTCCCGTATCAGCCCCAGCATTTT. It codes for CASSSLPYQPQHF.

This sequence joins TRBV4-2 and TRBJ2-7; D remains unclear. Germline V gene data show CDR1 as LGHNA and CDR2 as YNFKEQ. The V and J ends lost 8 bases and 6 bases respectively, with 17 bases between them. This CDR3 spans 13 amino acids. CDR3 sequence reads: CASFRAPAAEQYV. In nucleotides, the CDR3 is TGTGCCAGCTTTCGCGCCCCGGCCGCCGAGCAGTACGTC.

V and J are TRBV5-1 and TRBJ1-5, with 11 positions matching TRBD1. The V segment lost 5 bases and the J segment 4 bases; nucleotides outside the gene matches: 14. This CDR3 spans 18 amino acids. Germline CDR1 SGHRS, CDR2 YFSETQ. The CDR3 sequence: CASRPGQDRGRGNQPQHF. CDR3 nucleotides: TGCGCCAGCAGACCTGGCCAGGACAGGGGGCGCGGGAATCAGCCCCAGCATTTT.

This clonotype was observed many times. The chain uses TRBV4-2 and TRBJ2-1; unclear D gene. CDR3 length equals 17 residues. CDR1 is LGHNA and CDR2 is YNFKEQ in the germline V gene. Trimming took off 2 bases at V and 6 bases at J, with 20 bases between the two ends. CDR3 loop: CASSQTLAFGERNEQFF. Here the CDR3 DNA reads TGTGCCAGCAGCCAAACATTAGCCTTTGGGGAACGCAATGAGCAGTTCTTC.